The 13 T cell receptor beta chains given below trace back to one sample, sequenced in a study of blood T cell repertoires in COVID-19. Data came from immunoSEQ multiplex PCR; TCRdb stores just in-frame clones and leaves some out. In the table there are 300,000 to 350,000 clones, roughly 90% of which are singletons. Source material: peripheral blood. These receptors were taken from a woman between 35 and 50 years old with COVID-19, enrolled during active disease.

The V call is TRBV20-1, the J call TRBJ1-1; D call uncertain. CDR3 size: 11 residues. Germline V lookup: CDR1 DFQATT, CDR2 SNEGSKA (reference sequence). The V gene lost 3 bases and the J gene lost 8 bases, with 10 bases spanning the gap. The CDR3 bases are TGCAGTGCTAGTGTATCAGAAGAAGCTTTCTTT. Translated: CSASVSEEAFF.

The chain links TRBV19 to TRBJ1-5, with D maybe TRBD1 (5 bases). Germline V lookup: CDR1 LNHDA, CDR2 SQIVND (reference sequence). The CDR3 loop spans 15 amino acids. V was pared by 5 bases and J by 0 bases, with 11 bases between. The DNA for the CDR3 is TGTGCCAGTAGTCAGGACGGACATAGCAATCAGCCCCAGCATTTT. Translating it yields CASSQDGHSNQPQHF.

The gene calls are TRBV12-3 or TRBV12-4 and TRBJ2-1; 10 positions match TRBD2. The CDR3 contains 13 residues. V was clipped by 10 bases and J by 4 bases; unmatched bases: 4. CDR3 coding DNA: TGTGCCACACGGACTAGCGGTTACAATGAGCAGTTCTTC. Its protein is CATRTSGYNEQFF.

The chain carries TRBV7-3 and TRBJ2-3, with D unclear. Germline values: CDR1 SGHTA, CDR2 FQGTGA. This CDR3 spans 12 amino acids. V lost 8 bases, J lost 4 bases, and 10 bases lay in between. The CDR3 reads CASGSRADTQYF. The DNA of the CDR3 is TGTGCCAGCGGTTCAAGAGCAGATACGCAGTATTTT.

V gene TRBV30 combines with J gene TRBJ1-3, with D unresolved. The CDR3 totals 15 residues. V was shortened by 5 bases and J by 2 bases, with 16 bases between the two germline ends. Germline V CDR1 and CDR2: GTSNPN, SVGIG (reference sequence). The CDR3 protein is CAWRHLRLPGNTIYF. As DNA, the CDR3 is TGTGCCTGGCGGCATCTCAGGCTCCCTGGAAACACCATATATTTT.

This chain connects TRBV27 to TRBJ2-1; TRBD2 aligns across 11 bases. The CDR3 contains 15 residues. J lost 4 bases, V lost 10 bases, and 9 bases had no gene match. Germline V gives CDR1 MNHEY, CDR2 SMNVEV (reference sequence). CDR3 DNA sequence: TGTGCCACTCAGCCCCTAGCGGGAGGTTACAATGAGCAGTTCTTC. Its translation is CATQPLAGGYNEQFF.

The chain couples TRBV5-1 to TRBJ1-4; D is unresolved. The CDR3 sequence is 15 residues long. The V gene's germline CDR1 is SGHRS and CDR2 YFSETQ. The V gene lost 0 bases and the J gene lost 0 bases, with 6 bases spanning the gap. CDR3 amino acids: CASSLVPSTNEKLFF. The CDR3 nucleotides are TGCGCCAGCAGCTTGGTCCCCTCAACTAATGAAAAACTGTTTTTT.

This chain joins TRBV7-5 and TRBJ1-1; the table gives TRBD1 as D, unverified against the DNA. TRBV7-5 is recorded as a pseudogene. The CDR3 spans 20 residues. In DNA, the CDR3 is TGTGCCAGAAGCTGCCTCGGCGCGGGCGCGACAGGGGCCCCGCGCACTGAAGCTTTCTTT. Protein product: CARSCLGAGATGAPRTEAFF.

This chain connects TRBV30 to TRBJ1-2; 9 nucleotides align to TRBD1. Losses at the gene ends were 4 bases for V and 3 bases for J; bases not matched to a gene: 12. From germline, CDR1 is GTSNPN and CDR2 SVGIG (reference sequence). The CDR3 spans 16 residues. Written as DNA, the CDR3 is TGTGCCTGGACTTTTTCCGGGACAGGGATTTACTATGGCTACACCTTC. It codes for CAWTFSGTGIYYGYTF. The whole variable domain, remainder taken from reference TRBV30 and TRBJ1-2, is SQTIHQWPATLVQPVGSPLSLECTVEGTSNPNLYWYRQAAGRGLQLLFYSVGIGQISSEVPQNLSASRPQDRQFILSSKKLLLSDSGFYLCAWTFSGTGIYYGYTFGSGTRLTVV.

V is TRBV5-1 and J is TRBJ1-6, with TRBD1 matching over 7 bases. This CDR3 comprises 14 residues. The junction had 7 bases not matched to a gene; V was cut back by 3 bases and J by 10 bases. Germline V lookup: CDR1 SGHRS, CDR2 YFSETQ. CDR3 residues: CASSSLRDSSPLHF. The CDR3 DNA reads TGCGCCAGCAGCTCCCTGAGGGACAGCTCACCCCTCCACTTT.

V and J are TRBV6-1 and TRBJ2-1; D uncertain. This CDR3 comprises 12 residues. The germline V gene encodes CDR1 MNHNS and CDR2 SASEGT. Trimming took 3 bases from V and 9 from J, leaving 9 bases between them. Written as DNA, the CDR3 is TGTGCCAGCAGTGATCCCCTACGTGAGCAGTTCTTC. Translated: CASSDPLREQFF.

Of note for this clone: The DNA is left out, because the CDR3 cannot be placed on it with certainty; the CDR3 is given as TCRdb lists it. This chain uses TRBV30 with TRBJ1-4; TRBD1, the table's D call, lacks a check against the DNA. Germline V gene data show CDR1 as GTSNPN and CDR2 as SVGIG (reference sequence). The CDR3 contains 10 residues when both ends are counted. The CDR3 reads CAWGQGSLLF.

The gene calls are TRBV6-5 and TRBJ1-3; D remains ambiguous. V lost 6 bases, J lost 0 bases, and 9 bases lay in between. CDR3 length: 14 residues. Germline CDR1 and CDR2: MNHEY and SVGAGI. CDR3 DNA sequence: TGTGCCAGCAGCCGCACTTTCTCTGGAAACACCATATATTTT. Its protein is CASSRTFSGNTIYF.